This TCR beta chain was profiled in a study of T cell responses to AZD1222 COVID-19 vaccine. Study conclusions and caveats: The study reported that nearly half of spike-specific TCRs target unmutated variant regions. Without day 14 samples, only post-peak T cell repertoires were studied. After two AZD1222 doses, spike-specific TCR breadth and depth rose versus day 0.

In the case of this clone: Its specificity is not known.

Some clones are missing from TCRdb's copy, which holds only in-frame ones; the method was immunoSEQ multiplex PCR. The sample contains tens of thousands of clones, around nine tenths of which appear only once. The CDR3 length is 14 residues. V lost 4 bases and J lost 7; bases outside the gene matches: 6. Per the germline V gene, CDR1 is LNHDA and CDR2 is SQIVND (reference sequence). This clonotype was obtained from an adult who received the AZD1222 COVID-19 vaccine. This specimen was peripheral blood, taken 28 days after the second AZD1222 dose. V is TRBV19 and J is TRBJ2-7; TRBD2 matches at 11 bases. The CDR3: CASSTPGLAEEQYF. CDR3 nucleotides: TGTGCCAGTAGTACGCCGGGACTAGCGGAGGAGCAGTACTTC.